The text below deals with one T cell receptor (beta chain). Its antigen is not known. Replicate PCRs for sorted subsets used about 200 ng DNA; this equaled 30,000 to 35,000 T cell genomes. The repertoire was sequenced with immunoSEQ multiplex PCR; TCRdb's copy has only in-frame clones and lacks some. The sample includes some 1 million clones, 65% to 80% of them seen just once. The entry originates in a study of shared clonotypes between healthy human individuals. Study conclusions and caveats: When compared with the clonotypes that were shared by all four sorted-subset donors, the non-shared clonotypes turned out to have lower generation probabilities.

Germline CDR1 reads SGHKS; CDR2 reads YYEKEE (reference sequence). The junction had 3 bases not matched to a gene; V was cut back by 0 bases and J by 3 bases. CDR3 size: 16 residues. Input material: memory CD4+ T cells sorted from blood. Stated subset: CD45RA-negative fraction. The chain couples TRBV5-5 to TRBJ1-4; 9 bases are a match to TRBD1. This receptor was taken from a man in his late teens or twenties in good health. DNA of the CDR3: TGTGCCAGCAGCTTGGAGGACAGGGGAGCTAATGAAAAACTGTTTTTT. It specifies CASSLEDRGANEKLFF.